The entry below gives a single T cell receptor beta chain sequence along with its context. The data belong to a study of cytotoxic CD8 clonotypes in ibrutinib-treated CLL. Approximately 2.2 micrograms of genomic DNA from cryopreserved PBMCs went into TCR beta libraries. The V end lost 4 bases, the J end lost 5 bases, and 17 bases lay between the germline ends. Germline V CDR1 and CDR2: MGHRA, YSYEKL. The CDR3 is 15 amino acids. Sequencing was performed with immunoSEQ multiplex PCR; in TCRdb, only in-frame clones are kept and a portion is missing. This repertoire shows tens of thousands of clones, approximately 45% found once; its top ten account for approximately 17%.

This chain uses TRBV4-1 with TRBJ1-2; D might be TRBD1 (6 bases). The material was PBMCs, obtained before ibrutinib treatment. The sequence was obtained from a human donor with chronic lymphocytic leukemia. The CDR3 region is CASSLATGQQYGYTF. The DNA for the CDR3 is TGCGCCAGCAGCCTTGCGACTGGACAGCAGTATGGCTACACCTTC.